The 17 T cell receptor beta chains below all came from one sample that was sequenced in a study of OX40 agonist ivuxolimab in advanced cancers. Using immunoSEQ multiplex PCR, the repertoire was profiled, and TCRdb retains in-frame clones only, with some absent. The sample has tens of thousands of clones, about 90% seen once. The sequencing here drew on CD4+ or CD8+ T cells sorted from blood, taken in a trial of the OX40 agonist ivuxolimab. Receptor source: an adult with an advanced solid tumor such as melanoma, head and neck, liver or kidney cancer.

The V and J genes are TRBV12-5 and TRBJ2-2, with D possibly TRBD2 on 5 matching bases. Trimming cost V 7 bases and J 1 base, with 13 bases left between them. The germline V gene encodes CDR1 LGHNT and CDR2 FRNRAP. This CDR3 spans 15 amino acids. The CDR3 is CASDPGIGNTGELFF. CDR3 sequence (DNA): TGTGCTAGTGATCCCGGGATTGGGAACACCGGGGAGCTGTTTTTT.

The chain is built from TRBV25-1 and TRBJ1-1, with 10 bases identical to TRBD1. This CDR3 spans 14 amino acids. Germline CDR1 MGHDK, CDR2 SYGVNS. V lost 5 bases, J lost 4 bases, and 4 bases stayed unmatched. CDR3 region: CASSLGTGVTEAFF. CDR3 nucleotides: TGTGCCAGCAGTCTAGGGACAGGGGTCACTGAAGCTTTCTTT. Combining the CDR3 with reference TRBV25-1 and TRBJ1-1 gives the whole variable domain EADIYQTPRYLVIGTGKKITLECSQTMGHDKMYWYQQDPGMELHLIHYSYGVNSTEKGDLSSESTVSRIRTEHFPLTLESARPSHTSQYLCASSLGTGVTEAFFGQGTRLTVV.

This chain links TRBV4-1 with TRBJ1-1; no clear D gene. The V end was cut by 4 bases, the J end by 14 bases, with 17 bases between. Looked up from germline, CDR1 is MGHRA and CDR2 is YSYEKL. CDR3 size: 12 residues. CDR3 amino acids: CASSRLNSGQFF. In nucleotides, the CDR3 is TGCGCCAGCAGCCGGCTAAACAGCGGGCAGTTCTTT.

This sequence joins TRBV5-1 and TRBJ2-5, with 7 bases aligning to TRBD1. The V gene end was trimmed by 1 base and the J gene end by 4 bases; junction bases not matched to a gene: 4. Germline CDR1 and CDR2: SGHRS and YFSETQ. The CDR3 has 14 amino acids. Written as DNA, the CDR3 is TGCGCCAGCAGCTTGCGAAGGGGGCCAGAGACCCAGTACTTC. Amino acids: CASSLRRGPETQYF.

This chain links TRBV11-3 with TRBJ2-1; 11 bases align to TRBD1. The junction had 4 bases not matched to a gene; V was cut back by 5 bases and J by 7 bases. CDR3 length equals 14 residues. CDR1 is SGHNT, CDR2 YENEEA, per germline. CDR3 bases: TGTGCCAGCAGCAGCCGGGACAGGGGGAATGAGCAGTTCTTC. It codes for CASSSRDRGNEQFF.

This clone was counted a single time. The CDR3: CASSRTSSGGPGETQYF. In nucleotides, the CDR3 is TGTGCCAGCAGCCGAACCTCTTCGGGAGGCCCGGGGGAGACCCAGTACTTC. The chain couples TRBV5-5 to TRBJ2-5; 7 bases match TRBD2. Unmatched junction bases numbered 17, after V lost 4 bases and J lost 5 bases. CDR1 and CDR2 (germline): SGHKS, YYEKEE (reference sequence). The CDR3 loop spans 17 amino acids. Full variable domain (rest looked up from reference TRBV5-5 and TRBJ2-5): DAGVTQSPTHLIKTRGQQVTLRCSPISGHKSVSWYQQVLGQGPQFIFQYYEKEERGRGNFPDRFSARQFPNYSSELNVNALLLGDSALYLCASSRTSSGGPGETQYFGPGTRLLVL.

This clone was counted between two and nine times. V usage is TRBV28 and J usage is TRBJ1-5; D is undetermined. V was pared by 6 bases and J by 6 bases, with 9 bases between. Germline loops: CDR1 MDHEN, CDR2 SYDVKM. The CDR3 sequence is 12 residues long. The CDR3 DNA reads TGTGCCAGCAGGAATTCCCCTCAGCCCCAGCATTTT. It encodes CASRNSPQPQHF.

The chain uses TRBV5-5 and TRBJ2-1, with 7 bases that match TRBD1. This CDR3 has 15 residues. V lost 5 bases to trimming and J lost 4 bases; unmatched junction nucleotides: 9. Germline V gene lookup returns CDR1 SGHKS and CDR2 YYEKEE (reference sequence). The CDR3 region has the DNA TGTGCCAGCAGGACCACCGGGACAGCGTACAATGAGCAGTTCTTC. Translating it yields CASRTTGTAYNEQFF.

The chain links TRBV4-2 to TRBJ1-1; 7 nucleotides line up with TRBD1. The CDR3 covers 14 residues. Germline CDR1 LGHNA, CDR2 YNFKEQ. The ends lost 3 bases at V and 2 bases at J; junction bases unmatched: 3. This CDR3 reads CASSQTGYNTEAFF. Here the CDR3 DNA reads TGTGCCAGCAGCCAGACAGGGTATAACACTGAAGCTTTCTTT.

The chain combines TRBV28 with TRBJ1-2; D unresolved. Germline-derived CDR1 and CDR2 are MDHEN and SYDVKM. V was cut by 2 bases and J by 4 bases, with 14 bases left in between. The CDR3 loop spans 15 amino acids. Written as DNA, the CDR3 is TGTGCCAGCAGTTTAGTCTTGCCGATAGGCTATGGCTACACCTTC. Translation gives CASSLVLPIGYGYTF.

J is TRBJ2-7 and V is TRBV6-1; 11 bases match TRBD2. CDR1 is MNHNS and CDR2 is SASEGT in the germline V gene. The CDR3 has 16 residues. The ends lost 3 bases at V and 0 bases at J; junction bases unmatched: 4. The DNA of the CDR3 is TGTGCCAGCAGTGACCCTAGCGGGAGGTACTCCTACGAGCAGTACTTC. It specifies CASSDPSGRYSYEQYF.

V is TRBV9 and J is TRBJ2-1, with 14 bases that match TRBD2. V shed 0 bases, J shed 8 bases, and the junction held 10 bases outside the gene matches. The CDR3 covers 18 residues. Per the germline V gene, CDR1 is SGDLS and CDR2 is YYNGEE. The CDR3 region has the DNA TGTGCCAGCAGCGTAGCTACTCCGGGACTAGCGGGAGTCTATGAGCAGTTCTTC. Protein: CASSVATPGLAGVYEQFF.

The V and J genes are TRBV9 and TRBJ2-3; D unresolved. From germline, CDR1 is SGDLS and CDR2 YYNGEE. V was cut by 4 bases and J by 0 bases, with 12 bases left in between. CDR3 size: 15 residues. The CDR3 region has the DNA TGTGCCAGCAGCCAAGGAGCGTATAGCACAGATACGCAGTATTTT. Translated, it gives CASSQGAYSTDTQYF.

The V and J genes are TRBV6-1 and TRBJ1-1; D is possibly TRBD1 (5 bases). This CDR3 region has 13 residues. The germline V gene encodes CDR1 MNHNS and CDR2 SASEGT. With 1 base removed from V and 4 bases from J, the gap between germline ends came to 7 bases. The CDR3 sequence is CASSEGGGTEAFF. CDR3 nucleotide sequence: TGTGCCAGCAGTGAAGGGGGCGGCACTGAAGCTTTCTTT.

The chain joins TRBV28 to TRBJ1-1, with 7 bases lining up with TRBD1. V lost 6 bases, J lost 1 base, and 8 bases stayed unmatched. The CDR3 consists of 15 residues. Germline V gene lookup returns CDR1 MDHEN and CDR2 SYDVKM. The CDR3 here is CASSPGDRANTEAFF. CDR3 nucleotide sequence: TGTGCCAGCAGCCCGGGTGACAGGGCGAACACTGAAGCTTTCTTT.

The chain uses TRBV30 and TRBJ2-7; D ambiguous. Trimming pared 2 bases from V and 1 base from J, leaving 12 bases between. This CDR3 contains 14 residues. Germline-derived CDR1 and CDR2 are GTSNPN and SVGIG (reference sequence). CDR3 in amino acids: CAWSPHSGSYEQYF. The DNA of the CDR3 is TGTGCCTGGAGTCCACACAGTGGGTCCTACGAGCAGTACTTC. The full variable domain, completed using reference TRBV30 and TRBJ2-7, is SQTIHQWPATLVQPVGSPLSLECTVEGTSNPNLYWYRQAAGRGLQLLFYSVGIGQISSEVPQNLSASRPQDRQFILSSKKLLLSDSGFYLCAWSPHSGSYEQYFGPGTRLTVT.

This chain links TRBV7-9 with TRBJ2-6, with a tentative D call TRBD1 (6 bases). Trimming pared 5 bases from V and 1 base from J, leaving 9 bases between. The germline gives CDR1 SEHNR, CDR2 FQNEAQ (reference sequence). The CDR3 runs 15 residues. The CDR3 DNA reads TGTGCCAGCAGCCGCAGGGGATCTGGGGCCAACGTCCTGACTTTC. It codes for CASSRRGSGANVLTF.